The sequence of this TCR beta chain was determined in a study of CD8+CD57+ T cells in acquired aplastic anemia. Overall study context: The study obtained an average of roughly 2.9 ug of DNA from sorted CD4+ and CD8+ cells. Mean read depth for CD4+ cells from healthy donors was around 11 million. Points from the study as a whole: In common between the patients and the controls were approximately 28 CD8+ CDR3 sequences.

Trimming cost V 4 bases and J 9 bases, with 16 bases left between them. The CDR3 consists of 13 residues. The germline V gene has CDR1 SGHTS and CDR2 YDEGEE. Notes on this clonotype: Its antigen is still unknown.

Genomic DNA constituted the template upon which TCR beta VDJ and CDR3 profiling was performed. TCRdb re-derived calls from the reads in MiXCR, one entry per CDR3 protein. The sample carries 400,000 to 450,000 distinct CDR3 sequences, 60% to 80% recorded once. This clonotype originated in a human donor in good health, serving as a control. Sequenced input: sorted CD4+, CD8+, or CD8+CD57+ T cells (not recorded which) from PBMCs. This rearrangement joins TRBV5-8 to TRBJ2-5; weak D call: TRBD1 (6 bases). CDR3 region: CASSADRRRPQYF. CDR3 nucleotides: TGTGCCAGCAGCGCAGACAGGAGAAGGCCCCAGTACTTC.